Shown below are 25 T cell receptor beta chains from a single sample sequenced in a study of spatial heterogeneity in lung cancer. Time point meaning: sample taken at primary tumor resection. TCRdb used MiXCR to reprocess the 5' RACE reads, holding one entry per CDR3 protein. The sample yields roughly 80,000 distinct CDR3 sequences, roughly 8% seen once. This specimen consisted of PBMCs, obtained at surgery. The receptor source for this set is a male donor with early-stage non-small cell lung cancer.

The table lists this clonotype with many counts. This chain uses TRBV4-2 with TRBJ2-7, with no clear D. CDR1 is LGHNA, CDR2 YNFKEQ, per germline. This CDR3 contains 15 residues. Trimming stripped 3 bases from V and 2 bases from J, with 14 bases between. This chain's CDR3 is CASSQDGNSAYEQYF. In nucleotides, the CDR3 is TGTGCCAGCAGCCAGGATGGCAACTCAGCCTACGAGCAGTACTTC.

The table lists this clonotype with many counts. The chain employs TRBV6-4 and TRBJ2-3; 8 bases match TRBD1. Germline loops: CDR1 MRHNA, CDR2 SNTAGT. The CDR3 consists of 16 residues. Losses at the gene ends were 8 bases for V and 5 bases for J; bases not matched to a gene: 15. The CDR3 coding sequence is TGTGCCAGCTCCCGTGAGGGGACAGGCTACGGAGATACGCAGTATTTT. This gives the protein CASSREGTGYGDTQYF.

Only a few counts were recorded for this clonotype. The chain carries TRBV6-6 and TRBJ2-7, with D tentatively TRBD2 (6 bases). The V gene lost 2 bases and the J gene lost 6 bases, with 20 bases spanning the gap. The CDR3 contains 16 residues. CDR1 and CDR2 (germline): MNHNY, SVGAGI (reference sequence). The CDR3 loop reads CASSYPRGTPPSEQYF. CDR3 bases: TGTGCCAGCAGTTACCCCCGCGGGACCCCCCCTTCCGAGCAGTACTTC.

This clonotype was recorded many times. The rearrangement uses TRBV29-1 and TRBJ1-2; 8 bases align to TRBD1. Unmatched junction bases numbered 8, after V lost 7 bases and J lost 4 bases. The CDR3 has 13 residues. Germline lookup yields CDR1 SQVTM and CDR2 ANQGSEA. DNA of the CDR3: TGCAGCGCAACCCAGGGGGCTACCTATGGCTACACCTTC. Translating gives CSATQGATYGYTF.

The chain has TRBV29-1 and TRBJ2-1; tentatively, D is TRBD1 or TRBD2 (5 bases each). The ends were cut back, 6 bases at V and 10 bases at J, with 10 bases in the middle. CDR1 and CDR2 from the germline V gene are SQVTM and ANQGSEA. This CDR3 is 10 amino acids long. The CDR3 coding sequence is TGCAGCGTCACTAGGACAGAGCAGTTCTTC. Protein: CSVTRTEQFF.

At least ten counts were recorded for this clonotype. V usage is TRBV5-1 and J usage is TRBJ2-3, with D tentatively TRBD1 or TRBD2 (6 bases each). Germline values: CDR1 SGHRS, CDR2 YFSETQ. Trimming cost V 2 bases and J 1 base, with 14 bases left between them. The CDR3 runs to 16 residues. The CDR3 region is CASSLPKGGGTDTQYF. CDR3 sequence (DNA): TGCGCCAGCAGCTTACCCAAGGGGGGAGGCACAGATACGCAGTATTTT.

This clonotype was recorded at least ten times. This chain links TRBV4-3 with TRBJ1-1; the D is unclear. V was clipped by 0 bases and J by 2 bases, with 10 bases between them. The germline V gene has CDR1 LGHNA and CDR2 YSLEER. This CDR3 comprises 15 residues. This CDR3 is CASSQESGVNTEAFF. The CDR3 DNA is TGCGCCAGCAGCCAAGAGTCAGGTGTAAACACTGAAGCTTTCTTT.

This clonotype was observed at least ten times. The CDR3 DNA reads as TGTGCCAGCAGTTCCGCGGACCGGAACTATGGCTACACCTTC. Translated: CASSSADRNYGYTF. The chain links TRBV27 to TRBJ1-2, with D unclear. V dropped 4 bases and J dropped 2 bases, with 11 bases sitting between them. The CDR3 loop spans 14 amino acids. Germline assignment: CDR1 MNHEY and CDR2 SMNVEV (reference sequence).

In its sample, this clonotype was seen many times. The rearrangement uses TRBV12-3 or TRBV12-4 and TRBJ2-7; TRBD1 matches at 7 bases. CDR3 length: 16 amino acids. Germline trimming cut 5 bases from V and 2 bases from J; bases unmatched to any gene: 12. The CDR3: CASSATGTVLTYEQYF. CDR3 in DNA: TGTGCCAGCAGTGCAACCGGGACAGTCCTAACCTACGAGCAGTACTTC.

This clonotype was observed many times. The chain combines TRBV6-5 with TRBJ1-1; D remains ambiguous. Trimming stripped 2 bases from V and 6 bases from J, with 10 bases between. There are 13 residues in the CDR3. Looked up from germline, CDR1 is MNHEY and CDR2 is SVGAGI. The chain's CDR3 is CASSYGPSAEAFF. The CDR3 DNA sequence: TGTGCCAGCAGTTACGGGCCCAGCGCTGAAGCTTTCTTT.

The rearrangement links TRBV5-4 to TRBJ2-5, with D hard to call. This CDR3 spans 14 amino acids. Looked up from germline, CDR1 is SGHNT and CDR2 is YYREEE (reference sequence). The V and J ends lost 3 bases and 5 bases respectively, with 14 bases between them. The CDR3 region is CASSYQLGRETQYF. The CDR3 nucleotides are TGTGCCAGCAGCTACCAGTTGGGTCGGGAGACCCAGTACTTC.

There are many counts of this clonotype. The chain carries TRBV2 and TRBJ2-5; D unclear. The CDR3 spans 15 residues. CDR1 is SNHLY and CDR2 is FYNNEI in the germline V gene. With 1 base removed from V and 4 bases from J, the gap between germline ends came to 13 bases. For the CDR3, the DNA is TGTGCCAGCAGTGAAGAGGTTCTCCCATTAGAGACCCAGTACTTC. Amino acids: CASSEEVLPLETQYF.

In its sample, this clonotype was seen many times. The junction and the germline gene differ at one end; a read error may be behind it. The chain links TRBV20-1 to TRBJ1-1; D is uncertain. The germline CDR1 and CDR2 sequences are DFQATT and SNEGSKA (reference sequence). There are 14 residues in the CDR3. The chain's CDR3 is CSARARFQNTEAFF. CDR3 nucleotides: TGCAGTGCCAGAGCGCGATTCCAGAACACTGAAGCTTTCTTT.

The rearrangement links TRBV5-1 to TRBJ1-5; tentatively, D is TRBD1 (6 bases). The CDR3 consists of 15 residues. CDR1 is SGHRS and CDR2 is YFSETQ in the germline V gene. Trimming removed 4 bases from V and 2 bases from J, with 13 bases in between. Written as DNA, the CDR3 is TGCGCCAGCAGCAAAGACGGGGGCGGCAATCAGCCCCAGCATTTT. Translation gives CASSKDGGGNQPQHF.

This clonotype was detected many times. V and J are TRBV29-1 and TRBJ1-1; 7 bases align to TRBD1. V gave up 7 bases and J gave up 0 bases; unmatched junction bases: 5. This CDR3 spans 13 amino acids. Germline V CDR1 and CDR2: SQVTM, ANQGSEA. The CDR3 DNA reads as TGCAGCGCTTTGGGACAGTTGAACACTGAAGCTTTCTTT. This translates into CSALGQLNTEAFF.

The sample holds a few counts of this clonotype. The chain has TRBV5-1 and TRBJ2-1, with D unclear. V dropped 3 bases and J dropped 2 bases, with 9 bases sitting between them. The CDR3 extends over 14 amino acids. Germline V gene lookup returns CDR1 SGHRS and CDR2 YFSETQ. In DNA, the CDR3 is TGCGCCAGCAGCTCCCAGCTTACCTACAATGAGCAGTTCTTC. It specifies CASSSQLTYNEQFF.

Only one count was recorded for this clonotype. The J gene is TRBJ2-1, the V gene TRBV27; maybe TRBD2 (6 bases). Trimming took 4 bases from V and 7 from J, leaving 14 bases between them. CDR3 size: 14 residues. Germline CDR1 is MNHEY and CDR2 is SMNVEV (reference sequence). For the CDR3, the DNA is TGTGCCAGCAGTTGGCTCCAAGGGAGGAATGAGCAGTTCTTC. It yields the protein CASSWLQGRNEQFF.

The chain couples TRBV5-5 to TRBJ2-5, with 8 bases matching TRBD1. Per the germline V gene, CDR1 is SGHKS and CDR2 is YYEKEE (reference sequence). After removal of 4 bases from V and 3 bases from J, the junction contained 11 bases not matched to a gene. This CDR3 is 16 amino acids long. The CDR3 is CASSQTWTGREETQYF. CDR3 coding DNA: TGTGCCAGCAGCCAAACTTGGACAGGGAGAGAAGAGACCCAGTACTTC. Looking up the rest from reference TRBV5-5 and TRBJ2-5 gives the full variable domain: DAGVTQSPTHLIKTRGQQVTLRCSPISGHKSVSWYQQVLGQGPQFIFQYYEKEERGRGNFPDRFSARQFPNYSSELNVNALLLGDSALYLCASSQTWTGREETQYFGPGTRLLVL.

Regarding this clonotype: At one end the junction does not follow the germline gene, possibly because of a read error. The V and J genes are TRBV2 and TRBJ1-6; TRBD1 matches at 8 bases. This CDR3 has 15 residues. Looked up from germline, CDR1 is SNHLY and CDR2 is FYNNEI. The CDR3: CASGQDRGENSPPHF. In DNA, the CDR3 is TGTGCCAGCGGACAAGACAGGGGCGAAAATTCACCCCCCCACTTT.

This rearrangement joins TRBV12-3 or TRBV12-4 to TRBJ2-7; D gene unclear. CDR3 length: 13 amino acids. Between the trimmed V and J ends, which lost 1 base and 4 bases, there was a span of 8 bases. The chain's CDR3 is CASSLGQRYEQYF. The CDR3 nucleotides read TGTGCCAGCAGTTTAGGCCAGAGATACGAGCAGTACTTC.

The sample holds many counts of this clonotype. The chain uses TRBV7-3 and TRBJ2-5; D is unclear. The germline V gene has CDR1 SGHTA and CDR2 FQGTGA. The V and J ends lost 2 bases and 3 bases respectively, with 10 bases between them. The CDR3 has 14 residues. The chain's CDR3 is CASSLVHGEETQYF. Here the CDR3 DNA reads TGTGCCAGCAGCTTAGTTCACGGTGAAGAGACCCAGTACTTC. The entire variable domain, with the rest obtained from reference TRBV7-3 and TRBJ2-5, is as follows: GAGVSQTPSNKVTEKGKYVELRCDPISGHTALYWYRQSLGQGPEFLIYFQGTGAADDSGLPNDRFFAVRPEGSVSTLKIQRTERGDSAVYLCASSLVHGEETQYFGPGTRLLVL.

With regard to this clonotype: The junction differs from germline at one of its ends, possibly a read error. V gene TRBV5-1 combines with J gene TRBJ1-2, with D possibly matching TRBD1 (5 bases). Germline V CDR1 and CDR2: SGHRS, YFSETQ. The CDR3 sequence is 15 residues long. The DNA for the CDR3 is TGCGCAAGCAGCTTTGGAGGGCGACAGTCCTATGGCTACACCTTC. Its protein product is CASSFGGRQSYGYTF.

This clonotype has ten or more counts. The genes are TRBV7-2 and TRBJ2-5; no definite D call. The CDR3 extends over 13 amino acids. Germline CDR1 is SGHTA and CDR2 is FQGNSA. Deletions cut 2 bases from V and 7 bases from J, with 11 bases between. CDR3 amino acids: CASSLSLRSTQYF. The CDR3 nucleotides read TGTGCCAGCAGCTTATCCCTCCGATCGACCCAGTACTTC.

This clonotype came up many times. The rearrangement joins TRBV2 to TRBJ2-1, with TRBD1 matching over 7 bases. The germline V gene has CDR1 SNHLY and CDR2 FYNNEI. The length of the CDR3 is 15 residues. V shed 6 bases, J shed 2 bases, and the junction held 7 bases outside the gene matches. CDR3 protein: CASSAQGNAYNEQFF. As DNA, the CDR3 is TGTGCCAGCAGCGCACAGGGGAATGCCTACAATGAGCAGTTCTTC.

At least ten counts were recorded for this clonotype. The chain links TRBV6-5 to TRBJ1-1; D perhaps matches TRBD1 (5 bases). Germline V gene data show CDR1 as MNHEY and CDR2 as SVGAGI. The CDR3 is 11 amino acids. Trimming shortened V by 6 bases and J by 5 bases, and 7 bases separated the two germline ends. CDR3 region: CASRRTTEAFF. CDR3 DNA sequence: TGTGCCAGCAGACGGACAACTGAAGCTTTCTTT.